This T cell receptor beta chain emerged from a study of T-cell reconstitution after alpha-beta-depleted transplantation in children. Study-wide findings and caveats: The study reportedly traced alpha-beta T cells about two months after transplant to several hundred expanded graft clones. T-cell counts and diversity were attributed mostly to newly produced T cells one year after transplant. The study traced high day-60 TCRbeta diversity in some patients to surviving recipient T cells and thymic progenitors.

Trimming cost V 1 base and J 5 bases; bases outside gene matches: 2. Germline lookup yields CDR1 MNHEY and CDR2 SVGAGI. The CDR3 consists of 15 residues. As for this clonotype: Its antigen is not identified.

Unique molecular identifiers were used to barcode this TCRbeta library. MiXCR was run by TCRdb on the PCR reads, yielding one entry per CDR3 protein. The sample includes around 420,000 distinct CDR3 sequences, around 16% of them seen just once. The rearrangement joins TRBV6-5 to TRBJ2-2; 9 positions agree with TRBD2. This receptor was identified in a boy less than two years old who had a stem cell transplant for Wiskott-Aldrich syndrome, so the T cells may come from the graft donor. The material was PBMCs, mostly from graft donor cells, obtained 360 days after TCRalphabeta/CD19-depleted stem cell transplant. This CDR3 is CASSYWLAGTGELFF. The DNA for the CDR3 is TGTGCCAGCAGTTACTGGCTAGCGGGAACCGGGGAGCTGTTTTTT.